The entry below describes one T cell receptor beta chain. This clonotype showed up many times. The antigen this receptor binds is unknown. No qualities accompany the bases; no much larger clone lies one base away. V gives up 6 bases and J gives up 3 bases, and the segment between their germline ends measures 27 bases. CDR1 and CDR2 are read off the germline V gene as SGHTA and FQGNSA. The cysteine opens and the phenylalanine closes a CDR3 of 18 amino acids. Only the CDR3 region is kept as DNA, spanning 54 bases read in frame from base 1. The data originate from a study of neurological immune-mediated disorders (dated by TCRdb to about 2019). For context, the study as a whole: Peripheral blood TCR-beta repertoires from patients with HTLV-I-associated myelopathy (HAM/TSP), patients with multiple sclerosis, and healthy controls were compared in the study using UMI-based sequencing. Alongside PBMC samples, the set of about 100 TCR-beta libraries contained longitudinal samples, technical triplicates, and paired CD4+ and CD8+ T-cell subsets that had been sorted. The cohort was made up of 60 to 75 subjects, consisting of about 15 HAM/TSP patients, approximately 35 multiple sclerosis patients and around 20 healthy controls. Results and caveats for the whole study, not just this receptor: Expanded clones from different subjects shared no identical CDR3 amino acid sequences, which suggests that TCR-beta repertoires were private in all groups. TCR clonal expansion was highest in HAM/TSP patients and lowest in MS patients, with MS patients falling below even healthy controls.

cDNA synthesis used template-switch 5'RACE with a primer carrying a 10-nucleotide random unique molecular identifier tagging each TCR transcript. Over 180 million TCR-beta sequences, covering 15-18 subjects, were produced in each sequencing run. Total RNA was extracted with the RNeasy kit. The KAPA Real-time Library Amplification kit was used to amplify TCR-beta VDJ regions with primers targeting the TCR constant region and the 5'RACE anchor. A first PCR added sample indexes and Illumina adaptors, after which a second PCR increased the library yield. The roughly 650 bp TCR product was size-selected on a 2% E-gel SizeSelection system after Ampure bead purification. Library quality was checked on a Bioanalyzer, concentration was measured with Qubit, and libraries were quantified with the Kapa Library Quantification kit before pooling. An Illumina HiSeq 2500 was used to sequence the libraries paired-end at 2 x 150 bp. To increase sequence diversity, about 25-31% phiX was spiked into each library pool. The study's processing was this. The UMI-based MiGEC pipeline processed quality-filtered reads and removed over 85% of raw TCR sequences during error correction. IMGT germline references were used for aligning VDJ genes, and each clonotype was defined as a unique CDR3 amino acid sequence together with its V-J genes. Clonal expansion, Shannon diversity, and CDR3 relatedness (CalcPairwiseDistances, ClusterSamples) were evaluated with VDJtools, and phylogenetic trees were built with CLCbio workbench. Expanded clones were defined as having at least 8 unique UMIs, based on coefficient-of-variation modelling across technical triplicates. The public reads were reprocessed in TCRdb via fastp at Q25 and MiXCR, keeping in-frame beta chains. Identical CDR3 protein sequences are pooled into one entry, listed with their most common genes and DNA. Clone size and V and J calls follow TCRdb, not the original study. Within this sample are around 47,000 distinct CDR3 sequences, with about 13% of them counted one time only. Clones ranked in the top ten supply around 1.3% of the sample.

Blood bank volunteers in Maryland, USA served as the healthy controls. For unsorted PBMC libraries, 2 million PBMCs were used after storage in RNAlater at -80 degrees C until RNA extraction. Peripheral blood was subjected to Ficoll-Hypaque density gradient centrifugation to isolate PBMCs, which were then cryopreserved in liquid nitrogen. The sequenced material came from PBMCs. This receptor was obtained from a female donor in good health. Here the chain combines TRBV7-2 and TRBJ2-7, and perhaps TRBD2 as D gene, on 7 matching bases. The DNA is as follows: TGTGCCAGCAGTTCTAGCCTAGGGGGGGCTTCGGACATCTACGAGCAGTACTTC. It encodes CASSSSLGGASDIYEQYF.